This note documents a single TCR beta chain sequence. Its antigen remains unidentified. Looked up from germline, CDR1 is WSHSY and CDR2 is SAAADI. CDR3 size: 14 residues. V shed 1 base and J shed 0 bases, with 7 bases lying between them. This sample is part of a study of cytotoxic CD8 clonotypes in ibrutinib-treated CLL. Study-level background: On average, each sample had 255,043 productive templates and approximately 89,000 productive rearrangements.

The study, taken as a whole, reports: Against age-matched healthy donors, baseline clonality ran higher and tracked circulating CD8+ T-cell counts. Higher clonality was seen at ibrutinib response and a return toward baseline at progression.

Libraries were prepared by immunoSEQ multiplex PCR; TCRdb keeps only in-frame clonotypes and omits some of them. This sample has approximately 350,000 clones, with 60% to 80% found just once. This TCR came from a human donor with chronic lymphocytic leukemia. Sequencing used PBMCs, obtained after 36 months of ibrutinib treatment. The chain carries TRBV10-2 and TRBJ2-7; no clear D. The CDR3 nucleotides read TGCGCCAGCAGTGAGTTTAGCAACTCCTACGAGCAGTACTTC. Amino acids: CASSEFSNSYEQYF.